This T cell receptor beta chain was found in a study of blood T cells in healthy people across ages. Germline V gene lookup returns CDR1 SGHAT and CDR2 FQDESV (reference sequence). There are 15 residues in the CDR3. Points on this clonotype: A junction boundary mismatches the germline segment, possibly from a read error.

A second PCR of 7 to 11 cycles used a sample-barcoded 5' primer and a J-beta primer mix. TCRdb fed the 5' RACE reads into MiXCR, producing one record per CDR3 protein. The profile shows 800,000 or so distinct CDR3 sequences, less than 80% of them singletons. The genes are TRBV11-1 and TRBJ2-7; possibly TRBD1 for D (6 bases). The DNA end is more similar to TRBJ2-5, so the J call may be wrong. This clonotype originated in a man aged 25-45 years in good health. The specimen sequenced was blood. The chain's CDR3 is CVSTSIEKGDQTQYF. The CDR3 region has the DNA TGTGTCAGCACCTCTATAGAGAAGGGGGACCAGACCCAGTACTTC.